Listed below are T cell receptor beta chains from one sample, sequenced in a study of T cells expressing NK-cell markers. TCRdb reworked the 5' RACE reads into one entry per CDR3 protein, no DNA. This sample contains about half a million distinct CDR3 sequences. Sequencing input: blood T cells: a sorted CD56 or NKG2C T cell subset, CD4+ or CD8+ T cells, or bulk PBMC T cells (not recorded which). Receptor source: a woman between 45 and 65 years old in good health. CDR3s include the opening cysteine and the closing phenylalanine or tryptophan. Each record gives: V gene, J gene, CDR3 protein.

TRBV10-3	TRBJ2-3	CAIKQGAGDTQYF
TRBV10-3	TRBJ2-2	CAIKTARDTGELFF
TRBV19	TRBJ2-5	CASSAVGAETQYF
TRBV20-1	TRBJ1-2	CSAREQGGVYGYTF
TRBV5-6	TRBJ2-3	CASSSKQTDTQYF
TRBV27	TRBJ2-3	CASTRVGGKDTQYF
TRBV5-1	TRBJ2-6	CASSSSSTQPGANVLTF
TRBV5-1	TRBJ2-5	CASSFGEVEETQYF
TRBV20-1	TRBJ2-5	CSARRAGRLQETQYF
TRBV2	TRBJ2-1	CASISGYGNEQFF
TRBV7-8	TRBJ2-1	CAAAGREGNLYNEQFF
TRBV30	TRBJ2-5	CAFSWMGTETQYF
TRBV5-1	TRBJ2-2	CASSREGAGELFF
TRBV12-3/TRBV12-4	TRBJ2-1	CASTATSGASYNEQFF
TRBV29-1	TRBJ2-1	CSVEQLAGEGEQFF
TRBV29-1	TRBJ2-1	CSVSLARNEQFF
TRBV10-3	TRBJ2-3	CAAQGGSSGVSTDTQYF
TRBV10-1	TRBJ2-2	CASSVSGRIAAGELFF
TRBV5-1	TRBJ2-1	CASSLSTALENEQFF
TRBV19	TRBJ2-7	CASSTRTSGRYYEQYF
TRBV7-2	TRBJ2-1	CASSLFAEQFF
TRBV24-1	TRBJ2-1	CATSDPDRGPYNEQFF
TRBV4-1	TRBJ1-1	CASSQGFGNTEAFF
TRBV5-1	TRBJ2-3	CASSPDVMEQYF
TRBV12-5	TRBJ1-4	CASGFSGAEKLFF
TRBV28	TRBJ2-7	CASSLLIAGALEQYF
TRBV5-1	TRBJ2-3	CASSPMTWDTQYF